This TCR beta chain was obtained from a study of Ad26.COV2.S vaccination and SARS-CoV-2 variants. Study results and caveats: Vaccinees and placebo recipients showed similar non-spike TCR breadth.

V shed 5 bases, J shed 5 bases, and the junction held 11 bases outside the gene matches. Germline V gene sequence: CDR1 SEHNR, CDR2 FQNEAQ (reference sequence). The CDR3 length is 16 residues. TCRdb keeps only in-frame clones here, not all; method: immunoSEQ multiplex PCR. Among approximately 420,000 clones listed, around 87% were seen once. Indicated treatment: around 19 received Ad26.COV2.S at low or high dose, single or two shots; roughly 5 received placebo; per-sample allocation not given. It was on day 63 after the first vaccine or placebo injection that samples were taken. Expression of Wuhan-strain SARS-CoV-2 spike came from the Ad26 vector that formed the vaccine. As regards this clone: Antigen unknown.

V and J are TRBV7-9 and TRBJ2-1; 8 nucleotides align to TRBD2. The TCR was taken from a person between 18 and 60 years old who received the Ad26.COV2.S COVID-19 vaccine or a placebo. The sequencing used peripheral blood, collected in a trial of Ad26.COV2.S vaccine versus placebo. The CDR3 spells CASSHSGGKSNNEQFF. The CDR3 DNA sequence: TGTGCCAGCAGCCACTCGGGGGGGAAATCTAACAATGAGCAGTTCTTC.